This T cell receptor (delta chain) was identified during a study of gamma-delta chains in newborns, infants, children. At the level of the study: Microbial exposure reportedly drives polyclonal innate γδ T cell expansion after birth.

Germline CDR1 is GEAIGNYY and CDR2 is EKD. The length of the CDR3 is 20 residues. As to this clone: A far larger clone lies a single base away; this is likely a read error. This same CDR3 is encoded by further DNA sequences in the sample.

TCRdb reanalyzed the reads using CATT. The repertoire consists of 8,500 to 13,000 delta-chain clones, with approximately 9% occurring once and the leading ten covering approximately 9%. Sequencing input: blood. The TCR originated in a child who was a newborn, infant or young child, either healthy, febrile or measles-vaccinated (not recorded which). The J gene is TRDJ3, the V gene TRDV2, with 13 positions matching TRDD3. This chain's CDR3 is CACDTATGGYESWDTRQMFF. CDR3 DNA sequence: TGTGCCTGCGACACCGCCACTGGGGGATACGAGTCCTGGGACACCCGACAGATGTTTTTC.